The 16 T cell receptor beta chains given below trace back to one sample, sequenced in a study of T-cell reconstitution after alpha-beta-depleted transplantation in children. Using unique molecular identifiers, the investigators prepared the TCRbeta library. TCRdb passed the PCR reads through MiXCR, listing each CDR3 protein once. There are roughly 300,000 distinct CDR3 sequences in the sample; over 8% occur only once, and 9.5% to 13% lies in the top ten. Sequenced here: PBMCs from the stem cell graft donor, sampled from the stem cell graft. The origin of the receptors is a human donor who donated a stem cell graft to a child with SCID.

This clonotype was picked up many times. This chain links TRBV27 with TRBJ2-3, with D possibly matching TRBD1 (5 bases). Germline V gene data show CDR1 as MNHEY and CDR2 as SMNVEV (reference sequence). V lost 4 bases and J 2 bases, leaving 10 bases between the germline ends. The CDR3 length is 14 residues. CDR3 DNA sequence: TGTGCCAGCAGTTCGGACATGGCCACAGATACGCAGTATTTT. It translates to CASSSDMATDTQYF.

This clonotype occurred a few times. The rearrangement uses TRBV3-1 and TRBJ2-1; D perhaps matches TRBD2 (5 bases). The germline V gene has CDR1 LGHDT and CDR2 YNNKEL (reference sequence). The length of the CDR3 is 16 residues. Between the trimmed V and J ends, which lost 0 bases and 2 bases, there was a span of 11 bases. CDR3 residues: CASSQEGASTYNEQFF. The CDR3 nucleotides read TGTGCCAGCAGCCAAGAAGGTGCTAGCACCTACAATGAGCAGTTCTTC.

The rearrangement joins TRBV27 to TRBJ1-3; possible D gene TRBD1, 5 bases. Trimming cost V 2 bases and J 4 bases, with 12 bases left between them. CDR3 length: 15 amino acids. From germline, CDR1 is MNHEY and CDR2 SMNVEV (reference sequence). DNA for the CDR3: TGTGCCAGCAGTTTAACGGGGGTCGGCGGAAACACCATATATTTT. It translates to CASSLTGVGGNTIYF.

This clonotype was picked up a small number of times. The chain employs TRBV5-1 and TRBJ1-6; 7 bases fit TRBD1. The CDR3 totals 14 residues. V shed 4 bases, J shed 5 bases, and the junction held 3 bases outside the gene matches. Germline loops: CDR1 SGHRS, CDR2 YFSETQ. The CDR3 loop reads CASSHGQDNSPLHF. The CDR3 DNA reads as TGCGCCAGCAGCCATGGACAGGATAATTCACCCCTCCACTTT.

In this sample, this clonotype turned up many times. CDR3 amino acids: CASSLRTPHGELFF. CDR3 DNA: TGTGCCAGCAGTTTAAGAACTCCTCACGGGGAGCTGTTTTTT. The chain employs TRBV12-3 or TRBV12-4 and TRBJ2-2; D call uncertain. This CDR3 is 14 amino acids long. V was pared by 2 bases and J by 7 bases, with 11 bases between.

This clonotype showed up just a few times. The chain employs TRBV9 and TRBJ2-5; 8 nucleotides align to TRBD2. This CDR3 comprises 17 residues. Germline loops: CDR1 SGDLS, CDR2 YYNGEE. V shed 0 bases and J 5 bases; nucleotides not matched to a gene: 12. The CDR3 DNA sequence: TGTGCCAGCAGCGTAGATCTGAGTAGCGGGGTTGTGGAGACCCAGTACTTC. Translation: CASSVDLSSGVVETQYF.

This clonotype was recorded at least ten times. The chain combines TRBV6-5 with TRBJ1-1; perhaps TRBD1 as D (5 bases). Trimming took 6 bases from V and 4 from J, leaving 12 bases between them. The germline V gene has CDR1 MNHEY and CDR2 SVGAGI. The CDR3 is 13 amino acids. The CDR3 sequence: CASRQGGRTEAFF. The DNA for the CDR3 is TGTGCCAGCAGGCAGGGAGGGCGCACTGAAGCTTTCTTT.

This clonotype was detected only a few times. The genes are TRBV12-3 or TRBV12-4 and TRBJ2-3, with a tentative D call TRBD2 (5 bases). The V end lost 7 bases, the J end lost 5 bases, and 16 bases lay between the germline ends. The CDR3 consists of 14 residues. CDR3 protein: CASTRAAWRDTQYF. The CDR3 DNA reads TGTGCCAGCACGAGGGCAGCGTGGAGAGATACGCAGTATTTT.

This clonotype has more than one count but fewer than ten. V usage is TRBV12-3 or TRBV12-4 and J usage is TRBJ2-7; 8 positions match TRBD1. The CDR3 sequence is 16 residues long. Losses at the gene ends were 2 bases for V and 2 bases for J; bases not matched to a gene: 8. CDR3 DNA sequence: TGTGCCAGCAGTTTAATGTTGACAGGGGACACCTACGAGCAGTACTTC. Its protein is CASSLMLTGDTYEQYF.

This clonotype has at least ten counts. This sequence joins TRBV6-1 and TRBJ2-1; 8 positions match TRBD1. Trimming took 4 bases from V and 7 from J; bases not matched to a gene: 3. The length of the CDR3 is 13 residues. From germline, CDR1 is MNHNS and CDR2 SASEGT. CDR3 protein: CASSGQGRNEQFF. The CDR3 region has the DNA TGTGCCAGCAGTGGACAGGGGAGAAATGAGCAGTTCTTC.

This clonotype has just a few counts. The chain combines TRBV7-9 with TRBJ2-7; a weak D match, TRBD1 (6 bases). V lost 1 base to trimming and J lost 0 bases, with 10 bases between them. This CDR3 region has 15 residues. CDR1 is SEHNR, CDR2 FQNEAQ, per germline (reference sequence). CDR3 DNA sequence: TGTGCCAGCAGCTTAGAGGGGGACATCTCCTACGAGCAGTACTTC. It specifies CASSLEGDISYEQYF.

This clonotype was observed at least ten times. J is TRBJ2-4 and V is TRBV5-1, with TRBD1 identical over 9 bases. Germline V gene lookup returns CDR1 SGHRS and CDR2 YFSETQ. V trimming: 3 bases; J trimming: 8 bases; junction bases outside the gene matches: 12. The CDR3 has 16 residues. The DNA for the CDR3 is TGCGCCAGCAGCTCTCTAACAGGGGGCGGTAGTGACATTCAGTACTTC. Its translation is CASSSLTGGGSDIQYF.

This clonotype appeared many times. The chain uses TRBV12-3 or TRBV12-4 and TRBJ2-7; the match to TRBD2 covers 8 bases. This CDR3 contains 11 residues. V gave up 7 bases and J gave up 6 bases; unmatched junction bases: 2. CDR3 amino acids: CASTRGGEQYF. In nucleotides, the CDR3 is TGTGCCAGCACTCGGGGGGGCGAGCAGTACTTC.

The chain is built from TRBV5-1 and TRBJ2-1; weak D call: TRBD1 (5 bases). The CDR3 runs to 15 residues. Per germline, CDR1 SGHRS and CDR2 YFSETQ. Trimming took 6 bases from V and 3 from J, leaving 16 bases between them. The CDR3 region is CASTPDRPNYNEQFF. Here the CDR3 DNA reads TGCGCCAGCACCCCTGACAGACCCAACTACAATGAGCAGTTCTTC.

In its sample, this clonotype was seen a few times. This chain uses TRBV5-1 with TRBJ1-4; D is possibly TRBD1 (6 bases). Germline CDR1 and CDR2: SGHRS and YFSETQ. The CDR3 length is 15 residues. Deletions cut 5 bases from V and 1 base from J, with 12 bases between. CDR3 sequence: CASRRRGETNEKLFF. CDR3 DNA: TGCGCCAGCAGACGGAGGGGGGAAACTAATGAAAAACTGTTTTTT.

The chain links TRBV3-1 to TRBJ2-7, with 9 bases matching TRBD1. This CDR3 comprises 13 residues. Trimming removed 1 base from V and 6 bases from J; junction bases left unmatched: 1. Per the germline V gene, CDR1 is LGHDT and CDR2 is YNNKEL (reference sequence). The DNA of the CDR3 is TGTGCCAGCAGCCAAGGGACAGGGGCCGAGCAGTACTTC. The encoded protein is CASSQGTGAEQYF.